This T cell receptor (beta chain) was sequenced during a study of blood T cell repertoires in COVID-19. With V trimmed by 5 bases and J by 1 base, 11 bases remained unmatched. This CDR3 has 19 amino acids. Per the germline V gene, CDR1 is KGHDR and CDR2 is SFDVKD. In the authors' methods: Reference gene primer amplification gave estimated nucleated cell counts. Method: immunoSEQ multiplex PCR; TCRdb's copy keeps in-frame clones and lacks some. V and J calls and clone size follow that table, whereas D and trimming were derived from the DNA. The sample carries more than 150,000 clones, 80% to 90% recorded once.

The TCR comes from a man in his forties who had recovered from COVID-19. Sequencing was done on a sample of PBMCs or T cells enriched from blood (not recorded which). The chain carries TRBV24-1 and TRBJ2-5, with TRBD2 matching 14 bases. CDR3 DNA sequence: TGTGCCACCAGTGGGTCACCCGGGACTAGCGGGGGAGTCCAAGAGACCCAGTACTTC. This codes for CATSGSPGTSGGVQETQYF.